Below are 24 T cell receptor beta chains sequenced from a single sample in a study of T-cell memory formation after mild COVID-19. TCRdb processed the 5' RACE reads anew with MiXCR; each CDR3 protein has one entry. The table records about 350,000 distinct CDR3 sequences, more than 20% of them present only once. Sequenced sample: PBMCs or a T cell subset sorted from them (not recorded which). These receptors were collected from a man aged 18 to 30 who had mild COVID-19 (a few samples of this study predate the infection). Cell type and time point are not known.

V is TRBV7-2 and J is TRBJ1-3; D is perhaps TRBD1 (5 bases). The CDR3 totals 15 residues. V dropped 4 bases and J dropped 0 bases, with 10 bases sitting between them. Germline CDR1 SGHTA, CDR2 FQGNSA. The CDR3 region has the DNA TGTGCCAGCAGCTCCGGGACCTACTCTGGAAACACCATATATTTT. It is translated as CASSSGTYSGNTIYF.

This clonotype came up a few times. The chain uses TRBV7-8 and TRBJ2-6; D gene uncertain. The CDR3 consists of 15 residues. V was pared by 2 bases and J by 0 bases, with 5 bases between. Germline V gives CDR1 SGHVS, CDR2 FQNEAQ. The CDR3 here is CASSLLSSGANVLTF. Written as DNA, the CDR3 is TGTGCCAGCAGCTTACTGAGCTCTGGGGCCAACGTCCTGACTTTC.

Only a few counts were recorded for this clonotype. The rearrangement links TRBV20-1 to TRBJ2-5, with a possible D match to TRBD1 (6 bases). Trimming shortened V by 3 bases and J by 4 bases, and 12 bases separated the two germline ends. This CDR3 is 13 amino acids long. The germline V gene encodes CDR1 DFQATT and CDR2 SNEGSKA (reference sequence). The CDR3: CSARGTGRETQYF. For the CDR3, the DNA is TGCAGTGCTAGGGGAACAGGGAGAGAGACCCAGTACTTC.

A few counts support this clonotype. This sequence joins TRBV4-3 and TRBJ2-3; D is uncertain. Trimming took 0 bases from V and 6 from J, leaving 16 bases between them. Looked up from germline, CDR1 is LGHNA and CDR2 is YSLEER. CDR3 length equals 16 residues. This chain's CDR3 is CASSQELMNLGDTQYF. Written as DNA, the CDR3 is TGCGCCAGCAGCCAAGAGTTAATGAACTTGGGGGATACGCAGTATTTT.

The V gene is TRBV20-1, the J gene TRBJ1-3, with a possible D match to TRBD1 (5 bases). CDR1 is DFQATT, CDR2 SNEGSKA, per germline (reference sequence). The CDR3 totals 12 residues. Trimming took 4 bases from V and 4 from J, leaving 8 bases between them. This CDR3 reads CSATTAGNTIYF. CDR3 nucleotides: TGCAGTGCTACGACAGCCGGAAACACCATATATTTT.

This clonotype was detected many times. The genes are TRBV25-1 and TRBJ2-5, with 11 bases aligning to TRBD1. Germline lookup yields CDR1 MGHDK and CDR2 SYGVNS. V shed 0 bases and J 6 bases; nucleotides not matched to a gene: 12. This CDR3 is built from 18 residues. The CDR3 DNA follows: TGTGCCAGCAGTGAATATAAGGGACAGGGGGTAAGGGCACAGACCCAGTACTTC. It yields the protein CASSEYKGQGVRAQTQYF.

The V and J genes are TRBV7-6 and TRBJ2-1; TRBD1 is a possible D gene (5 bases). V shed 8 bases and J shed 6 bases, with 14 bases lying between them. From germline, CDR1 is SGHVS and CDR2 FNYEAQ. This CDR3 is built from 13 residues. The CDR3 nucleotides read TGTGCCAGCGGAACAAGACAGTCCAATGAGCAGTTCTTC. The encoded protein is CASGTRQSNEQFF.

This clonotype has a count of ten or more. The chain joins TRBV7-2 to TRBJ2-3; D not resolved. Germline V gives CDR1 SGHTA, CDR2 FQGNSA. The CDR3 contains 12 residues. Trimming stripped 4 bases from V and 4 bases from J, with 6 bases between. CDR3 in DNA: TGTGCCAGCAGCTCCCCCCCAGATACGCAGTATTTT. Translated: CASSSPPDTQYF.

The chain links TRBV5-5 to TRBJ1-3, with D hard to call. Germline-derived CDR1 and CDR2 are SGHKS and YYEKEE (reference sequence). The CDR3 sequence is 16 residues long. Between the trimmed V and J ends, which lost 0 bases and 0 bases, there was a span of 10 bases. CDR3 protein: CASSLEFGLSGNTIYF. CDR3 coding DNA: TGTGCCAGCAGCTTGGAATTCGGGCTCTCTGGAAACACCATATATTTT.

The chain links TRBV7-2 to TRBJ2-2; D not resolved. Germline V gene lookup returns CDR1 SGHTA and CDR2 FQGNSA. The V gene lost 5 bases and the J gene lost 6 bases, with 10 bases spanning the gap. There are 13 residues in the CDR3. The DNA for the CDR3 is TGTGCCAGCAGCGCCGGCCGGCCCGGGGAGCTGTTTTTT. Its protein is CASSAGRPGELFF.

This clonotype showed up just a few times. CDR3 in amino acids: CASGLYGYTF. CDR3 bases: TGTGCCTCAGGGCTCTATGGCTACACCTTC. The chain has TRBV28 and TRBJ1-2; TRBD1 might be the D (5 bases). V lost 11 bases to trimming and J lost 4 bases, with 8 bases between them. Germline V gene data show CDR1 as MDHEN and CDR2 as SYDVKM. This CDR3 has 10 amino acids.

Many counts were recorded for this clonotype. V gene TRBV7-6 combines with J gene TRBJ2-3, with D tentatively TRBD2 (5 bases). The CDR3 has 13 residues. Germline V CDR1 and CDR2: SGHVS, FNYEAQ. V lost 0 bases and J lost 4, with 5 bases in between. The CDR3 is CASSLARADTQYF. The CDR3 DNA is TGTGCCAGCAGCTTAGCGCGGGCAGATACGCAGTATTTT.

V is TRBV7-6 and J is TRBJ2-3; D call uncertain. This CDR3 comprises 17 residues. From germline, CDR1 is SGHVS and CDR2 FNYEAQ. V lost 4 bases, J lost 2 bases, and 19 bases lay in between. CDR3 in amino acids: CASSSPRRVRNTDTQYF. The CDR3 DNA reads TGTGCCAGCAGCTCCCCCCGCCGGGTTCGGAACACAGATACGCAGTATTTT.

The sample holds a few counts of this clonotype. V and J are TRBV10-3 and TRBJ1-3, with D perhaps TRBD1 (6 bases). The CDR3 has 11 amino acids. Trimming pared 3 bases from V and 16 bases from J, leaving 13 bases between. Germline assignment: CDR1 ENHRY and CDR2 SYGVKD. The CDR3 is CAISEGQPPYF. DNA of the CDR3: TGTGCCATCAGTGAAGGACAGCCCCCGTATTTT.

Written as DNA, the CDR3 is TGTGCTAGTGGTTTGGTACTGGGACAGCCCCAGCATTTT. It codes for CASGLVLGQPQHF. The chain joins TRBV12-5 to TRBJ1-5, with D uncertain. V shed 0 bases and J shed 7 bases, with 7 bases lying between them. The CDR3 consists of 13 residues. Germline V gives CDR1 LGHNT, CDR2 FRNRAP.

Only a few counts were recorded for this clonotype. J is TRBJ2-1 and V is TRBV9, with 9 nucleotides matching TRBD2. CDR3 size: 15 residues. Germline trimming cut 0 bases from V and 6 bases from J; bases unmatched to any gene: 4. In germline, CDR1 is SGDLS, CDR2 YYNGEE. The DNA for the CDR3 is TGTGCCAGCAGCGTAGGCGGGGGGGGCACCAATGAGCAGTTCTTC. It is translated as CASSVGGGGTNEQFF.

This clonotype has a handful of counts. V usage is TRBV5-1 and J usage is TRBJ1-2; no firm D call. The CDR3 covers 14 residues. In germline, CDR1 is SGHRS, CDR2 YFSETQ. V was cut by 0 bases and J by 8 bases, with 14 bases left in between. CDR3 DNA: TGCGCCAGCAGCTTGGACAACCCTCCGCTAGGCTACACCTTC. It encodes CASSLDNPPLGYTF.

This clonotype was counted only a few times. The V call is TRBV20-1, the J call TRBJ1-2; D is undetermined. The germline V gene has CDR1 DFQATT and CDR2 SNEGSKA (reference sequence). The CDR3 covers 15 residues. Between the trimmed V and J ends, which lost 5 bases and 7 bases, there was a span of 23 bases. The CDR3 protein is CSAPVMLSNEGGYTF. CDR3 bases: TGCAGTGCTCCTGTTATGTTGTCAAACGAGGGTGGCTACACCTTC.

This clonotype occurred a few times. J is TRBJ1-1 and V is TRBV6-5, with no clear D. CDR1 MNHEY and CDR2 SVGAGI come from the germline V gene. Trimming removed 0 bases from V and 11 bases from J, with 13 bases in between. The length of the CDR3 is 13 residues. The CDR3 coding sequence is TGTGCCAGCAGTTACTCAAGGGCCACGTGGGCTTTCTTT. It specifies CASSYSRATWAFF.

This clonotype was found a few times. The genes are TRBV5-1 and TRBJ2-3; 10 nucleotides match TRBD2. The ends lost 0 bases at V and 0 bases at J; junction bases unmatched: 1. This CDR3 is built from 16 residues. Germline V lookup: CDR1 SGHRS, CDR2 YFSETQ. This CDR3 is CASSLALAGSTDTQYF. The CDR3 bases are TGCGCCAGCAGCTTGGCACTAGCGGGGAGCACAGATACGCAGTATTTT.

V gene TRBV4-3 combines with J gene TRBJ2-3, with a possible D match to TRBD1 (5 bases). The CDR3 has 17 residues. V was trimmed by 0 bases and J by 0 bases, leaving 13 bases between them. Germline lookup yields CDR1 LGHNA and CDR2 YSLEER. The CDR3 spells CASSQEWGGASTDTQYF. CDR3 DNA sequence: TGCGCCAGCAGCCAAGAATGGGGCGGAGCTAGCACAGATACGCAGTATTTT.

The V and J genes are TRBV6-6 and TRBJ1-2; D not certain. The CDR3 length is 11 residues. Trimming stripped 6 bases from V and 7 bases from J, with 9 bases between. Germline assignment: CDR1 MNHNY and CDR2 SVGAGI (reference sequence). The CDR3 DNA sequence: TGTGCCAGCAGACCCTCGGGTGGCTACACCTTC. The encoded protein is CASRPSGGYTF.

The chain uses TRBV20-1 and TRBJ1-3; the D gene is possibly TRBD1 (6 bases). The CDR3 is 14 residues long. Germline-derived CDR1 and CDR2 are DFQATT and SNEGSKA (reference sequence). Trimming took off 3 bases at V and 3 bases at J, with 12 bases between the two ends. In nucleotides, the CDR3 is TGCAGTGCTAGCGCACAGGGTATTGGAAACACCATATATTTT. Translating it yields CSASAQGIGNTIYF.

This clonotype turned up a few times. The chain carries TRBV5-1 and TRBJ1-1, with D possibly being TRBD1 (5 bases). The CDR3 runs 15 residues. V lost 3 bases and J lost 0, with 12 bases in between. Germline-derived CDR1 and CDR2 are SGHRS and YFSETQ. The chain's CDR3 is CASSSDRDVNTEAFF. In nucleotides, the CDR3 is TGCGCCAGCAGCTCCGACAGAGACGTGAACACTGAAGCTTTCTTT. Looking up the rest from reference TRBV5-1 and TRBJ1-1 gives the full variable domain: KAGVTQTPRYLIKTRGQQVTLSCSPISGHRSVSWYQQTPGQGLQFLFEYFSETQRNKGNFPGRFSGRQFSNSRSEMNVSTLELGDSALYLCASSSDRDVNTEAFFGQGTRLTVV.